The clone carrying this TCR beta chain appeared a few times. What it recognizes is unknown. This sample is part of a study of T-cell memory formation after mild COVID-19. About the study: TCR clusters largely stayed donor specific. Findings and caveats of the study: Day 15 to 85 contractors were CD4/CD8 balanced; later expanders leaned CD4+. Certain responding clones were present in pre-infection memory, suggesting participation of cross-reactive memory.

From 5'RACE with constant-segment primers came TCR alpha and TCR beta cDNA libraries that carried sample barcodes and UMIs. TCRdb called the 5' RACE reads again in MiXCR, with one record for every CDR3 protein. The sample shows approximately 300,000 distinct CDR3 sequences, roughly 8% of them seen only once. The length of the CDR3 is 13 residues. CDR1 WNHNN and CDR2 SYGVQD come from the germline V gene (reference sequence). V dropped 6 bases and J dropped 3 bases, with 12 bases sitting between them. J is TRBJ2-7 and V is TRBV10-1, with no clear D. This TCR came from a man aged 18 to 29 who had mild COVID-19 (a few samples of this study predate the infection). Cell type and time point are not known. Specimen: PBMCs or a T cell subset sorted from them (not recorded which). The CDR3 protein is CASRESGDYEQYF. The CDR3 nucleotides are TGCGCCAGCAGGGAGAGTGGTGACTACGAGCAGTACTTC.